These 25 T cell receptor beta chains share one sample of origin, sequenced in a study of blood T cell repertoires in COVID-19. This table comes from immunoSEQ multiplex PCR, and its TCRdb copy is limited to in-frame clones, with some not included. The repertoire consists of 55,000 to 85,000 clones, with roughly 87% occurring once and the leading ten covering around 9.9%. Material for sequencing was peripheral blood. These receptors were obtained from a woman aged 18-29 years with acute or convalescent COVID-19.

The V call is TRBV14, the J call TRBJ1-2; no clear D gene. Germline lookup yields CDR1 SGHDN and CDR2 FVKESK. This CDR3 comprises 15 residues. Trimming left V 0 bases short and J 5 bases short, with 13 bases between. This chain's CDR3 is CASSQDRWAAYGYTF. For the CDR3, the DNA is TGTGCCAGCAGCCAAGATCGTTGGGCAGCTTATGGCTACACCTTC. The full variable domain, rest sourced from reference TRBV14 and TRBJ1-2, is EAGVTQFPSHSVIEKGQTVTLRCDPISGHDNLYWYRRVMGKEIKFLLHFVKESKQDESGMPNNRFLAERTGGTYSTLKVQPAELEDSGVYFCASSQDRWAAYGYTFGSGTRLTVV.

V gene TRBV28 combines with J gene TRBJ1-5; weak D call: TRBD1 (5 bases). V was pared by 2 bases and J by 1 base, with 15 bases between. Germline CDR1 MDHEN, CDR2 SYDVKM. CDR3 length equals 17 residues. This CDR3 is CASSLGLWGGSNQPQHF. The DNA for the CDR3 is TGTGCCAGCAGTTTAGGCCTCTGGGGGGGAAGCAATCAGCCCCAGCATTTT. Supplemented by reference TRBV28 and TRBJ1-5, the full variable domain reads DVKVTQSSRYLVKRTGEKVFLECVQDMDHENMFWYRQDPGLGLRLIYFSYDVKMKEKGDIPEGYSVSREKKERFSLILESASTNQTSMYLCASSLGLWGGSNQPQHFGDGTRLSIL.

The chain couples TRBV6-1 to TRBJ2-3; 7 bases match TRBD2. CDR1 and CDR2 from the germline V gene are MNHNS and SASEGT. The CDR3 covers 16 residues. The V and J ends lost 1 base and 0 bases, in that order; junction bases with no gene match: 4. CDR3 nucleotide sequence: TGTGCCAGCAGTGAAGTGGGCGGGGGAAGCACAGATACGCAGTATTTT. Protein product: CASSEVGGGSTDTQYF.

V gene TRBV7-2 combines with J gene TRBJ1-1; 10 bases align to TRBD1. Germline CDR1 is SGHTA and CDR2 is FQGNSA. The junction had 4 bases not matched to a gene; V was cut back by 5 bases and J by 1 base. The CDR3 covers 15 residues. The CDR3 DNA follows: TGTGCCAGCAGCGCCAGGACAGGGGGGAACACTGAAGCTTTCTTT. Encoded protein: CASSARTGGNTEAFF.

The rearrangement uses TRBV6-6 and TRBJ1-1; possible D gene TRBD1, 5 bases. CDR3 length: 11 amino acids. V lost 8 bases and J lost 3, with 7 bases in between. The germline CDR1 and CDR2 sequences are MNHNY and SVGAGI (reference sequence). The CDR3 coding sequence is TGTGCCAGCGTACAGGACACTGAAGCTTTCTTT. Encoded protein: CASVQDTEAFF.

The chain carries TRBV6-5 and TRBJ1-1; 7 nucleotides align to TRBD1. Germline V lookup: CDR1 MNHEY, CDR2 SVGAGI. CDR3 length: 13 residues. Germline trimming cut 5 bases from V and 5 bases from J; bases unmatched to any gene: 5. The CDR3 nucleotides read TGTGCCAGCAGTACCTTACAGGGGACTGAAGCTTTCTTT. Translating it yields CASSTLQGTEAFF.

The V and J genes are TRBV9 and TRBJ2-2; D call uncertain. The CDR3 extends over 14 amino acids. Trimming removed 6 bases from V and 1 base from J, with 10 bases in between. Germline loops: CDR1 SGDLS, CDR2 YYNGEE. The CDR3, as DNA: TGTGCCAGCAACTCCCAGGAGAACACCGGGGAGCTGTTTTTT. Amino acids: CASNSQENTGELFF. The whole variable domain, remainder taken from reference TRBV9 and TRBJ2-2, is DSGVTQTPKHLITATGQRVTLRCSPRSGDLSVYWYQQSLDQGLQFLIQYYNGEERAKGNILERFSAQQFPDLHSELNLSSLELGDSALYFCASNSQENTGELFFGEGSRLTVL.

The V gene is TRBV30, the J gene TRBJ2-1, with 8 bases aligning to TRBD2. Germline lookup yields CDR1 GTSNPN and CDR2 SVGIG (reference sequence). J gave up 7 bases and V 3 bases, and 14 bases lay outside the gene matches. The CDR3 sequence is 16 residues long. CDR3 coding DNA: TGTGCCTGGAGCGACCCCGGGACTAGGGTTATAAATGAGCAGTTCTTC. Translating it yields CAWSDPGTRVINEQFF.

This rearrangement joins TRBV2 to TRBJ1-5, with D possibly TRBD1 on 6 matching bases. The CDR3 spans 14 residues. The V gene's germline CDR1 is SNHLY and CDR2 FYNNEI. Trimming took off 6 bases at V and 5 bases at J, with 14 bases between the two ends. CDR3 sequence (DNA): TGTGCCAGCAGCCCAGTCAAGGGGGATCAGCCCCAGCATTTT. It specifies CASSPVKGDQPQHF.

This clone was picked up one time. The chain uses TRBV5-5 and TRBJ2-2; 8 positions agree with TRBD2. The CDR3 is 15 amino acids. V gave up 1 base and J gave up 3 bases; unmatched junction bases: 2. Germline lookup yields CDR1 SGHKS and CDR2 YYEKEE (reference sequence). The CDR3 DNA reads TGTGCCAGCAGCTTGTCGACTAGCGACACCGGGGAGCTGTTTTTT. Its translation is CASSLSTSDTGELFF.

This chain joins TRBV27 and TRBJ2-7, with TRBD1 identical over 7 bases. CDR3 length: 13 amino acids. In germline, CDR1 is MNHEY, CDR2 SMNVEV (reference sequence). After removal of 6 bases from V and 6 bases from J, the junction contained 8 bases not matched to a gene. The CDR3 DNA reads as TGTGCCAGCAGCCCGGGACAGCAATTCGAGCAGTACTTC. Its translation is CASSPGQQFEQYF.

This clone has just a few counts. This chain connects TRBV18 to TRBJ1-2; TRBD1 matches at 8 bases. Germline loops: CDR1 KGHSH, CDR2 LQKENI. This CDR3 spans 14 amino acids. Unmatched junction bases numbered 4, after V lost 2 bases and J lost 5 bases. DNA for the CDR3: TGTGCCAGCTCACCAGGACAGGGTGAATATGGCTACACCTTC. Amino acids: CASSPGQGEYGYTF.

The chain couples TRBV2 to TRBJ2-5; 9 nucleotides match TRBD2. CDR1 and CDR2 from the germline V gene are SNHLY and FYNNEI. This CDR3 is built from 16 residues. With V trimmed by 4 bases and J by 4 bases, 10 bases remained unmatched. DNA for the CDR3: TGTGCCAGCAGTGGCTTAACTAGCGGGTTCGGAGAGACCCAGTACTTC. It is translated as CASSGLTSGFGETQYF. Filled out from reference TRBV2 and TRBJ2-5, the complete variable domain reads EPEVTQTPSHQVTQMGQEVILRCVPISNHLYFYWYRQILGQKVEFLVSFYNNEISEKSEIFDDQFSVERPDGSNFTLKIRSTKLEDSAMYFCASSGLTSGFGETQYFGPGTRLLVL.

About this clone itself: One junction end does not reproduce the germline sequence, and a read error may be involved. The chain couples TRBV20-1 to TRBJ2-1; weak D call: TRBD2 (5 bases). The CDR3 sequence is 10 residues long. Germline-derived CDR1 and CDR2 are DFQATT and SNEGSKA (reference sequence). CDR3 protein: CSGWKDEQFF. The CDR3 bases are TGTTCGGGGTGGAAGGATGAGCAGTTCTTC.

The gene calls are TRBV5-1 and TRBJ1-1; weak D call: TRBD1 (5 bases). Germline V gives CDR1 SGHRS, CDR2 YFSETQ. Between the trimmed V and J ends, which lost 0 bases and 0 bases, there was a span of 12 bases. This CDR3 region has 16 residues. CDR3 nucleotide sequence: TGCGCCAGCAGCTTGGTCCCCGCAGGGCTGAACACTGAAGCTTTCTTT. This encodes CASSLVPAGLNTEAFF.

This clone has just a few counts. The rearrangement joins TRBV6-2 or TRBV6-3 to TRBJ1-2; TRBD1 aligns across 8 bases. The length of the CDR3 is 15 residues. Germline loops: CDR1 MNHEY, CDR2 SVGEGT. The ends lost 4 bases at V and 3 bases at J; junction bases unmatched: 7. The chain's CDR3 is CASSLGQGVYYGYTF. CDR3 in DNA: TGTGCCAGCAGTTTAGGACAGGGCGTCTACTATGGCTACACCTTC.

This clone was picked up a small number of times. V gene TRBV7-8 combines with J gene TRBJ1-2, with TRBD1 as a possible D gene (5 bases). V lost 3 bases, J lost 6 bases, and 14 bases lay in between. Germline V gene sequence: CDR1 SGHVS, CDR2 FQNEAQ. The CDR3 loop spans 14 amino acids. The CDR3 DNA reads TGTGCCAGCAGCTTTTATGCAGGGATCGATGGCTACACCTTC. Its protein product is CASSFYAGIDGYTF.

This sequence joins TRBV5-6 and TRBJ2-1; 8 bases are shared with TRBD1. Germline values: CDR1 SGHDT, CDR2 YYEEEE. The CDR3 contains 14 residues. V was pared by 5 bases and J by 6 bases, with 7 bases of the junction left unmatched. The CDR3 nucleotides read TGTGCCAGCAGACCCGGGACAGGCTTCAATGAGCAGTTCTTC. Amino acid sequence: CASRPGTGFNEQFF. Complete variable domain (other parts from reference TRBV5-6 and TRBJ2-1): DAGVTQSPTHLIKTRGQQVTLRCSPKSGHDTVSWYQQALGQGPQFIFQYYEEEERQRGNFPDRFSGHQFPNYSSELNVNALLLGDSALYLCASRPGTGFNEQFFGPGTRLTVL.

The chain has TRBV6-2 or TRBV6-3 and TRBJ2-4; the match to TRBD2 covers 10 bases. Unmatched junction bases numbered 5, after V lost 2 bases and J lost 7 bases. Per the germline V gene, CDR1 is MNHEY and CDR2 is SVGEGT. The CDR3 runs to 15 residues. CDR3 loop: CASSYKLAGRNIQYF. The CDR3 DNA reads TGTGCCAGCAGTTACAAACTAGCGGGACGGAACATTCAGTACTTC.

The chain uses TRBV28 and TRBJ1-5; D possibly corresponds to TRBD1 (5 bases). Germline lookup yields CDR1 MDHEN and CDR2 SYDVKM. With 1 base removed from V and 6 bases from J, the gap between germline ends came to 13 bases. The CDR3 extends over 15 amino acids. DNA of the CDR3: TGTGCCAGCAGTTTATCGCAGGGTGCGGCTCAGCCCCAGCATTTT. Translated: CASSLSQGAAQPQHF.

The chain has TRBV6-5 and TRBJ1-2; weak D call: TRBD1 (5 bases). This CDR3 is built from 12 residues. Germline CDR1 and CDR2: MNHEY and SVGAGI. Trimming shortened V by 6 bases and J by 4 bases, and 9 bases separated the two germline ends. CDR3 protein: CASRSGPYGYTF. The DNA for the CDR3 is TGTGCCAGCAGGTCAGGGCCCTATGGCTACACCTTC.

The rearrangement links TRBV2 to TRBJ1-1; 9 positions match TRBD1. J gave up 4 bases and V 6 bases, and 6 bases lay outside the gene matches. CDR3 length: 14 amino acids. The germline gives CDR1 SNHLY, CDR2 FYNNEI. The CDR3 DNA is TGTGCCAGCAGCACCGGGACAGGGTTCACTGAAGCTTTCTTT. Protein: CASSTGTGFTEAFF.

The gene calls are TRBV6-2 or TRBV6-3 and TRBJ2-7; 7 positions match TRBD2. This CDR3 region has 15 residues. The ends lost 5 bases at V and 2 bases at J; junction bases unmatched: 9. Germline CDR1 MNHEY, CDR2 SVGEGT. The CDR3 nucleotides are TGTGCCAGCAGTGGCCAGCGGGGATCACCCTACGAGCAGTACTTC. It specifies CASSGQRGSPYEQYF.

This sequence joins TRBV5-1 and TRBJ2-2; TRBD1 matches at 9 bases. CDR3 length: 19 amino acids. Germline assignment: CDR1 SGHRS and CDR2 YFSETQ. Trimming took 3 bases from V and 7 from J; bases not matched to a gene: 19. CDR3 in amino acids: CASSSNREFGTGRSGELFF. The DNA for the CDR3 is TGCGCCAGCAGCTCTAACCGAGAATTTGGGACAGGGAGGAGCGGGGAGCTGTTTTTT.

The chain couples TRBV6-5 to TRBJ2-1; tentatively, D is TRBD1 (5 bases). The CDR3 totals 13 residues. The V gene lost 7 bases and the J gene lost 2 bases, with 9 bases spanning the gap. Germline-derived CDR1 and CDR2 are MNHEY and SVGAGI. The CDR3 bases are TGTGCCAGCATGGCGACAGCCTACAATGAGCAGTTCTTC. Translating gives CASMATAYNEQFF.